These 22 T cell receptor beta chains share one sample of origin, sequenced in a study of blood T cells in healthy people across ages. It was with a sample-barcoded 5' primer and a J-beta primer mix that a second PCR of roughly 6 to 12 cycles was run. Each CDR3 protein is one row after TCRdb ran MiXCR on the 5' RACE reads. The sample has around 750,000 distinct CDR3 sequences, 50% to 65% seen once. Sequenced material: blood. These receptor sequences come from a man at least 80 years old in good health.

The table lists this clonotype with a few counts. CDR3: CASSKQGGEHRYAYF. CDR3 bases: TGTGCCAGCAGCAAACAGGGCGGAGAGCACAGATACGCGTATTTT. V is TRBV27 and J is TRBJ2-3; D is perhaps TRBD1 (6 bases). The CDR3 totals 15 residues. Germline V gives CDR1 MNHEY, CDR2 SMNVEV (reference sequence). The V end was cut by 6 bases, the J end by 14 bases, with 27 bases between.

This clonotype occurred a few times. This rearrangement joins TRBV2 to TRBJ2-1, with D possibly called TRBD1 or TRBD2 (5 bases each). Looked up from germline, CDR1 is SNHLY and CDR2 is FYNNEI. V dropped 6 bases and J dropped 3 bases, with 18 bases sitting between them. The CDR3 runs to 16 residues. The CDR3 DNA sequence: TGTGCCAGCAGGGAACGGGGCGCACTACTCTACAATGAGCAGTTCTTC. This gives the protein CASRERGALLYNEQFF.

The CDR3 here is CASSSGLGSPLHF. CDR3 nucleotides: TGTGCCAGCAGTTCGGGCTTGGGGTCACCCCTCCACTTT. The V gene is TRBV28, the J gene TRBJ1-6; no firm D call. The CDR3 covers 13 residues. Trimming left V 4 bases short and J 10 bases short, with 11 bases between. The germline CDR1 and CDR2 sequences are MDHEN and SYDVKM.

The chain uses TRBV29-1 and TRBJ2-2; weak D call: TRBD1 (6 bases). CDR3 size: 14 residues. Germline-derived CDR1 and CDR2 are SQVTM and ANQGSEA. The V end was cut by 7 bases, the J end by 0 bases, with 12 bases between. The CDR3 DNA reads TGCAGCGCCAGGGACACAACGAACACCGGGGAGCTGTTTTTT. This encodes CSARDTTNTGELFF.

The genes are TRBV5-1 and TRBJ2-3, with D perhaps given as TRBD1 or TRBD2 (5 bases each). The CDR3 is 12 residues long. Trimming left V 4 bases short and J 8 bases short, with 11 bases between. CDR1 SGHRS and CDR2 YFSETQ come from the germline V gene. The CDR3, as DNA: TGCGCCAGCAGCGGGACCAGAAGTACGCAGTATTTT. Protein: CASSGTRSTQYF.

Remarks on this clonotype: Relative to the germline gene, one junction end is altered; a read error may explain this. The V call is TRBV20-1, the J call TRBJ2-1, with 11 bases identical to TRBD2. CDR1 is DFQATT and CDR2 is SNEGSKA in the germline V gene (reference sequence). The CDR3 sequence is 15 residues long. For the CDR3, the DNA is TGCAGTACTAGTGTTCTAGCGGGAGGCCGTGGCGGGCAGTTCTTC. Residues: CSTSVLAGGRGGQFF.

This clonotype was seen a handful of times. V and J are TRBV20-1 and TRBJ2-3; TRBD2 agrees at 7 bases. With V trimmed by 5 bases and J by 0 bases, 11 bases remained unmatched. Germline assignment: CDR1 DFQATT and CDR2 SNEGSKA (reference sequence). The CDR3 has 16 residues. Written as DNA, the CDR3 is TGCAGTGCTGGCCCCCCGGGGGGAGGTAGCACAGATACGCAGTATTTT. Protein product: CSAGPPGGGSTDTQYF.

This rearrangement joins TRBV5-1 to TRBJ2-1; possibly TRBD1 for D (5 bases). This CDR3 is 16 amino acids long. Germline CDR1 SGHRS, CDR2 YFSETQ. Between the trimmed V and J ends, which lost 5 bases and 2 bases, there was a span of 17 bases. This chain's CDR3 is CASSPKQGEAYNEQFF. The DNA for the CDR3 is TGCGCCAGCAGTCCCAAGCAGGGTGAAGCCTACAATGAGCAGTTCTTC.

The DNA for the CDR3 is TGTGCCAGCAGCTTAGCGACAGGGGTGAGTGCTGAAGCTTTCTTT. Amino acids: CASSLATGVSAEAFF. The chain carries TRBV7-9 and TRBJ1-1; 8 bases map to TRBD1. Germline lookup yields CDR1 SEHNR and CDR2 FQNEAQ (reference sequence). This CDR3 has 15 residues. Trimming cost V 0 bases and J 6 bases; bases outside gene matches: 6.

The CDR3 DNA reads TGTGCCAGCAGCTTAGGAGGGCTACAGACTAACTATGGCTACACCTTC. Its translation is CASSLGGLQTNYGYTF. The chain is built from TRBV7-9 and TRBJ1-2; no reliable D call. With 1 base removed from V and 0 bases from J, the gap between germline ends came to 12 bases. The CDR3 is 16 amino acids. Germline V gene lookup returns CDR1 SEHNR and CDR2 FQNEAQ (reference sequence).

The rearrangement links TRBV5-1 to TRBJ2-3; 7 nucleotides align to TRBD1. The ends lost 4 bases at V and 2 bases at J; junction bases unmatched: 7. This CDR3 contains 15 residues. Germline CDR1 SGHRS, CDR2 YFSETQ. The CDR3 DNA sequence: TGCGCCAGCAGCCTAACAGGGGCCCCCACAGATACGCAGTATTTT. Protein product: CASSLTGAPTDTQYF.

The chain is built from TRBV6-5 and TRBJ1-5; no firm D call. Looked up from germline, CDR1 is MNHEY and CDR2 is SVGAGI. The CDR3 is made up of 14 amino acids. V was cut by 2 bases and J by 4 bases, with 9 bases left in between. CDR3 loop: CASSYGVGNQPQHF. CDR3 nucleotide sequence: TGTGCCAGCAGTTACGGGGTCGGGAATCAGCCCCAGCATTTT.

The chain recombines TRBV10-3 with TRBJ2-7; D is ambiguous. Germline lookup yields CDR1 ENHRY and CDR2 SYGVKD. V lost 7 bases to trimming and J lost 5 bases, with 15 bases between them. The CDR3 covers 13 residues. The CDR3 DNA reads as TGTGCCATCATGGATAGGGCTTCGAACGAGCAGTACTTC. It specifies CAIMDRASNEQYF.

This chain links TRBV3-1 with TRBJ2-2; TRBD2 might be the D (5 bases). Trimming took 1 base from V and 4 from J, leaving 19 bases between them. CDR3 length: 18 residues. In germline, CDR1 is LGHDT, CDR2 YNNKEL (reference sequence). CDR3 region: CASSQALANLMGTGELFF. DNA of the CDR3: TGTGCCAGCAGCCAAGCCCTAGCAAACCTGATGGGCACCGGGGAGCTGTTTTTT.

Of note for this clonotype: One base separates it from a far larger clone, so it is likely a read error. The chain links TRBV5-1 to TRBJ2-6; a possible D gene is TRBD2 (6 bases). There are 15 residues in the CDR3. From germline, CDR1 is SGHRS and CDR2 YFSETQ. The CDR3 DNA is TGCACCAGCAGCTTGGAGGGGTCTGGGGCCAACGTCCTGACTTTC. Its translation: CTSSLEGSGANVLTF.

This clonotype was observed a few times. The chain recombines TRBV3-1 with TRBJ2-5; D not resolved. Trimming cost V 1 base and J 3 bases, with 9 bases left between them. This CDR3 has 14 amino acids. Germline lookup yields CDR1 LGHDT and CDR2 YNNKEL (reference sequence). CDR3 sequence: CASSQGQNKETQYF. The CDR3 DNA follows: TGTGCCAGCAGCCAAGGGCAGAACAAAGAGACCCAGTACTTC.

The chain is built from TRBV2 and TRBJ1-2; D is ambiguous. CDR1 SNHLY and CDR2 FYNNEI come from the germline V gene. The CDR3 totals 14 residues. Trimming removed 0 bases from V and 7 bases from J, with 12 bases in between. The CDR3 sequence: CASSEASASFGYTF. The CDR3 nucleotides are TGTGCCAGCAGTGAAGCCTCAGCCAGCTTTGGCTACACCTTC.

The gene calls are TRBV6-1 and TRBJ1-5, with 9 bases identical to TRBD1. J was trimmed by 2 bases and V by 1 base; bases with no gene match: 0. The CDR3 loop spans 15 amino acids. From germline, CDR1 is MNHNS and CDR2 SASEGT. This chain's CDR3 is CASSEGTGGNQPQHF. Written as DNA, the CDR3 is TGTGCCAGCAGTGAAGGGACAGGGGGCAATCAGCCCCAGCATTTT.

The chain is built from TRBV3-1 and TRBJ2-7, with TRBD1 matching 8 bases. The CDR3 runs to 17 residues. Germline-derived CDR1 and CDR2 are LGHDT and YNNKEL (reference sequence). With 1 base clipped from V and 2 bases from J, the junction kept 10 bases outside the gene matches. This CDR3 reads CASSQGDRLITTYEQYF. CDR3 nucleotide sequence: TGTGCCAGCAGCCAAGGGGACAGGCTTATAACCACCTACGAGCAGTACTTC.

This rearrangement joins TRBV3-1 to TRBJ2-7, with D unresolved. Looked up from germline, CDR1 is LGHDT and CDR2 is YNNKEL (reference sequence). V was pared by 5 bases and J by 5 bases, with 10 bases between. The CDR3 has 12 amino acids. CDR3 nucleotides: TGTGCCAGCAGCACTATAAGCGACGAGCAGTACTTC. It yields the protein CASSTISDEQYF.

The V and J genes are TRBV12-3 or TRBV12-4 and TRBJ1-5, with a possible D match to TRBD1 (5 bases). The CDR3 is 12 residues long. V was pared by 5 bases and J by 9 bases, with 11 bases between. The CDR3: CASSPGVGPQHF. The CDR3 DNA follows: TGTGCCAGCAGTCCGGGGGTAGGGCCCCAGCATTTT.

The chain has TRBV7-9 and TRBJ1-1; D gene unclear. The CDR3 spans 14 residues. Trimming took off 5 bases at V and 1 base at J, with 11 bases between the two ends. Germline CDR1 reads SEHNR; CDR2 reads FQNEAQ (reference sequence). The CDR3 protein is CASSLEGTNTEAFF. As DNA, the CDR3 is TGTGCCAGCAGCCTCGAGGGAACGAACACTGAAGCTTTCTTT.